A single sample gave rise to the 29 T cell receptor beta chains below, sequenced in a study of T cell changes during pregnancy in multiple sclerosis (dated by TCRdb to about 2019). Libraries came from the immunoSEQ multiplex PCR assay. TCRdb took over this immuneACCESS table, retaining in-frame rearrangements with V and J assigned. Such tables are incomplete; in checked studies, under half of the missing clones stem from an unresolved V gene, and the remainder is unexplained. The sample table shows about 38,000 clones, and just under 95% are seen once. The ten largest clones add up to roughly 8.7% of the sample. Here the sequenced sample was CD8+ T cells from peripheral blood mononuclear cells, taken in the third trimester of pregnancy. The receptors were gathered from a female donor with multiple sclerosis, enrolled in a pregnancy study.

The CDR3 reads CASSITGPNQPQHF. The CDR3 coding sequence is TGTGCCAGCAGCATAACAGGTCCCAATCAGCCCCAGCATTTT. The J gene is TRBJ1-5, the V gene TRBV21-1; TRBD1, the table's D call, lacks a check against the DNA. TRBV21-1 represents a pseudogene. This CDR3 contains 14 residues.

The chain joins TRBV10-3 to TRBJ2-7, with 8 bases lining up with TRBD1. With V trimmed by 3 bases and J by 1 base, 5 bases remained unmatched. The length of the CDR3 is 15 residues. The germline CDR1 and CDR2 sequences are ENHRY and SYGVKD. The CDR3 DNA follows: TGTGCCATCAGTGACGACAGGGGACCTTCCTACGAGCAGTACTTC. The encoded protein is CAISDDRGPSYEQYF.

The J gene is TRBJ2-2, the V gene TRBV14; TRBD1 agrees at 9 bases. Trimming removed 5 bases from V and 7 bases from J; junction bases left unmatched: 17. Germline lookup yields CDR1 SGHDN and CDR2 FVKESK. This CDR3 has 18 amino acids. In nucleotides, the CDR3 is TGTGCCAGCAGCACATACCTGGCCGGGACAGGGAGTAACGGGGAGCTGTTTTTT. Translation: CASSTYLAGTGSNGELFF.

This chain links TRBV19 with TRBJ2-2, with D possibly TRBD1 on 6 matching bases. This CDR3 has 15 residues. V lost 7 bases and J 6 bases, leaving 18 bases between the germline ends. In germline, CDR1 is LNHDA, CDR2 SQIVND (reference sequence). CDR3 in amino acids: CASTLPTGTAGELFF. Written as DNA, the CDR3 is TGTGCCAGTACCCTCCCGACAGGAACGGCCGGGGAGCTGTTTTTT.

The genes are TRBV6-6 and TRBJ2-3, with TRBD2 as a possible D gene (6 bases). Trimming took off 5 bases at V and 2 bases at J, with 11 bases between the two ends. The CDR3 contains 14 residues. The germline V gene encodes CDR1 MNHNY and CDR2 SVGAGI (reference sequence). The CDR3 loop reads CASSKTRNTDTQYF. CDR3 nucleotide sequence: TGTGCCAGCAGTAAGACTAGAAACACAGATACGCAGTATTTT.

V gene TRBV18 combines with J gene TRBJ2-1, with 7 bases lining up with TRBD1. The CDR3 runs to 16 residues. J gave up 7 bases and V 3 bases, and 12 bases lay outside the gene matches. The germline V gene encodes CDR1 KGHSH and CDR2 LQKENI. The CDR3 sequence: CASSPFFETGWNEQFF. CDR3 DNA: TGTGCCAGCTCACCGTTTTTCGAGACAGGGTGGAATGAGCAGTTCTTC.

This rearrangement joins TRBV10-3 to TRBJ1-1; a weak D match, TRBD1 (6 bases). CDR1 ENHRY and CDR2 SYGVKD come from the germline V gene. V dropped 3 bases and J dropped 4 bases, with 18 bases sitting between them. The CDR3 is 16 amino acids. The CDR3 bases are TGTGCCATCAGTGAAGGGGTTTTAGTAGGGGGCACTGAAGCTTTCTTT. Its translation: CAISEGVLVGGTEAFF.

The chain recombines TRBV13 with TRBJ1-5; D not resolved. Trimming removed 0 bases at V and 9 bases at J, with 6 bases between. CDR1 and CDR2 (germline): PRHDT, FYEKMQ (reference sequence). CDR3 size: 12 residues. CDR3: CASSLGRGPQHF. CDR3 bases: TGTGCCAGCAGCTTAGGAAGAGGGCCCCAGCATTTT.

The chain employs TRBV2 and TRBJ1-1; TRBD1 is a possible D gene (5 bases). The CDR3 is 15 amino acids. V was shortened by 3 bases and J by 2 bases, with 13 bases between the two germline ends. Germline V gene data show CDR1 as SNHLY and CDR2 as FYNNEI. The CDR3 reads CASSDPGGDNTEAFF. In nucleotides, the CDR3 is TGTGCCAGCAGTGATCCGGGGGGAGACAACACTGAAGCTTTCTTT. The full variable domain, in which reference TRBV2 and TRBJ1-1 provide the parts outside the CDR3, is EPEVTQTPSHQVTQMGQEVILRCVPISNHLYFYWYRQILGQKVEFLVSFYNNEISEKSEIFDDQFSVERPDGSNFTLKIRSTKLEDSAMYFCASSDPGGDNTEAFFGQGTRLTVV.

The chain is built from TRBV6-1 and TRBJ1-6, with D tentatively TRBD1 (6 bases). The CDR3 has 14 residues. The V end lost 3 bases, the J end lost 7 bases, and 10 bases lay between the germline ends. The germline V gene encodes CDR1 MNHNS and CDR2 SASEGT. This CDR3 reads CASSDRGRNSPLHF. CDR3 DNA sequence: TGTGCCAGCAGTGACAGGGGTCGCAATTCACCCCTCCACTTT.

The V call is TRBV5-1, the J call TRBJ2-1, with TRBD2 identical over 12 bases. In germline, CDR1 is SGHRS, CDR2 YFSETQ. V lost 6 bases and J lost 4; bases outside the gene matches: 5. The CDR3 is made up of 15 amino acids. The CDR3 loop is CASTFLAGGYNEQFF. The CDR3, as DNA: TGCGCCAGCACATTTCTAGCGGGGGGGTACAATGAGCAGTTCTTC.

The genes are TRBV27 and TRBJ2-7, with a possible D match to TRBD2 (5 bases). Germline V gives CDR1 MNHEY, CDR2 SMNVEV (reference sequence). V lost 4 bases and J 1 base, leaving 11 bases between the germline ends. The CDR3 extends over 14 amino acids. The CDR3 region is CASSSRDLSYEQYF. CDR3 bases: TGTGCCAGCAGTTCTCGGGATTTGTCCTACGAGCAGTACTTC.

This chain connects TRBV5-4 to TRBJ2-2; a possible D gene is TRBD1 (5 bases). Per the germline V gene, CDR1 is SGHNT and CDR2 is YYREEE (reference sequence). V was pared by 3 bases and J by 1 base, with 10 bases between. The CDR3 sequence is 15 residues long. The CDR3 region has the DNA TGTGCCAGCAGCTGGGGCGAGGTGAACACCGGGGAGCTGTTTTTT. Amino acid sequence: CASSWGEVNTGELFF.

This rearrangement joins TRBV7-6 to TRBJ2-7; 12 positions agree with TRBD1. Per the germline V gene, CDR1 is SGHVS and CDR2 is FNYEAQ. The junction had 12 bases not matched to a gene; V was cut back by 2 bases and J by 7 bases. CDR3 size: 17 residues. Here the CDR3 DNA reads TGTGCCAGCAGCTTATATTGGGGACAGGGGGCGTTTCGGGAGCAGTACTTC. Amino acid sequence: CASSLYWGQGAFREQYF.

This clone was recorded once. V usage is TRBV19 and J usage is TRBJ2-2, with TRBD1 as a possible D gene (6 bases). The CDR3 is made up of 14 amino acids. Germline assignment: CDR1 LNHDA and CDR2 SQIVND (reference sequence). The germline V and J ends were trimmed by 7 bases and 1 base, with 10 bases remaining between them. The CDR3 DNA sequence: TGTGCCAGTAAACCGACAGGGAACACCGGGGAGCTGTTTTTT. Amino acid sequence: CASKPTGNTGELFF.

The rearrangement uses TRBV9 and TRBJ1-5, with TRBD1 identical over 9 bases. This CDR3 has 15 residues. CDR1 and CDR2 (germline): SGDLS, YYNGEE. The V segment lost 4 bases and the J segment 7 bases; nucleotides outside the gene matches: 9. The CDR3 DNA reads as TGTGCCAGCAGCAGAACGGGACAGGGTGGCCAGCCCCAGCATTTT. It encodes CASSRTGQGGQPQHF.

This chain links TRBV29-1 with TRBJ1-2, with TRBD1 matching over 7 bases. The junction had 3 bases not matched to a gene; V was cut back by 4 bases and J by 4 bases. The germline gives CDR1 SQVTM, CDR2 ANQGSEA. The CDR3 is 12 amino acids. DNA of the CDR3: TGCAGCGTTGTGGACAGGTCCTATGGCTACACCTTC. It is translated as CSVVDRSYGYTF.

Regarding this clone: The junction differs from germline at one of its ends, possibly a read error. V gene TRBV5-1 combines with J gene TRBJ2-2; no clear D. Germline loops: CDR1 SGHRS, CDR2 YFSETQ. The CDR3 covers 15 residues. The CDR3 loop reads CASSLDGTYTGELFF. CDR3 in DNA: TGCGCCAGCAGTTTGGACGGTACCTACACCGGGGAGCTGTTTTTT.

This CDR3 is CASSEFGRLSYEQYF. The CDR3 DNA follows: TGTGCCAGCAGTGAATTCGGGAGGCTCTCCTACGAGCAGTACTTC. The rearrangement uses TRBV2 and TRBJ2-7; 7 bases match TRBD2. Germline assignment: CDR1 SNHLY and CDR2 FYNNEI. V gave up 2 bases and J gave up 0 bases; unmatched junction bases: 4. This CDR3 is 15 amino acids long.

This clone was seen more than once but under ten times. The V and J genes are TRBV4-1 and TRBJ1-1; possibly TRBD1 for D (5 bases). The V gene's germline CDR1 is MGHRA and CDR2 YSYEKL. V lost 5 bases and J lost 4, with 11 bases in between. The CDR3 is made up of 13 amino acids. The CDR3: CASSSKTVTEAFF. The CDR3 nucleotides read TGCGCCAGCAGCTCAAAGACAGTCACTGAAGCTTTCTTT.

The chain combines TRBV4-1 with TRBJ2-7; 9 bases align to TRBD2. Trimming cost V 2 bases and J 2 bases; bases outside gene matches: 4. Germline assignment: CDR1 MGHRA and CDR2 YSYEKL. The CDR3 is 15 residues long. CDR3 protein: CASSQIAGETYEQYF. CDR3 nucleotide sequence: TGCGCCAGCAGCCAAATAGCGGGGGAGACCTACGAGCAGTACTTC.

This chain connects TRBV6-5 to TRBJ2-7, with D possibly TRBD2 on 6 matching bases. Trimming stripped 6 bases from V and 5 bases from J, with 17 bases between. Germline CDR1 reads MNHEY; CDR2 reads SVGAGI. The CDR3 covers 14 residues. The CDR3 DNA sequence: TGTGCCAGCAGGGATCATTGGAGGGATCACGAGCAGTACTTC. Protein: CASRDHWRDHEQYF.

The chain carries TRBV19 and TRBJ1-2, with D tentatively TRBD1 (5 bases). Germline CDR1 LNHDA, CDR2 SQIVND (reference sequence). Trimming cost V 0 bases and J 2 bases, with 10 bases left between them. CDR3 length: 15 residues. CDR3 amino acids: CASSIDEEGNYGYTF. The DNA of the CDR3 is TGTGCCAGTAGTATAGATGAGGAGGGGAACTATGGCTACACCTTC.

The chain is built from TRBV13 and TRBJ2-2; TRBD2 matches 9 bases. V dropped 2 bases and J dropped 4; count of bases not matched to a gene: 5. Per germline, CDR1 PRHDT and CDR2 FYEKMQ (reference sequence). The CDR3 covers 16 residues. Here the CDR3 reads CASSLIAGDSTGELFF. The CDR3 coding sequence is TGTGCCAGCAGCTTAATAGCGGGGGATTCCACCGGGGAGCTGTTTTTT.

The gene calls are TRBV2 and TRBJ2-2; the match to TRBD2 covers 10 bases. Germline lookup yields CDR1 SNHLY and CDR2 FYNNEI. V lost 6 bases, J lost 6 bases, and 4 bases stayed unmatched. This CDR3 spans 14 amino acids. This CDR3 is CASSLGLAPGELFF. CDR3 nucleotides: TGTGCCAGCAGCTTGGGACTAGCGCCCGGGGAGCTGTTTTTT.

This chain joins TRBV9 and TRBJ1-6; 8 nucleotides line up with TRBD1. CDR1 is SGDLS, CDR2 YYNGEE, per germline. V trimming: 3 bases; J trimming: 7 bases; junction bases outside the gene matches: 9. CDR3 length: 16 residues. The DNA for the CDR3 is TGTGCCAGCAGCGGAGCGGAGGACAGGGTAAATTCACCCCTCCACTTT. This sequence encodes CASSGAEDRVNSPLHF. The full variable domain, its missing parts supplied by reference TRBV9 and TRBJ1-6, is DSGVTQTPKHLITATGQRVTLRCSPRSGDLSVYWYQQSLDQGLQFLIQYYNGEERAKGNILERFSAQQFPDLHSELNLSSLELGDSALYFCASSGAEDRVNSPLHFGNGTRLTVT.

V is TRBV19 and J is TRBJ2-3, with D hard to call. Trimming pared 6 bases from V and 5 bases from J, leaving 15 bases between. CDR3 size: 14 residues. Germline V gene sequence: CDR1 LNHDA, CDR2 SQIVND (reference sequence). The CDR3 protein is CASSPDLEGDTQYF. In nucleotides, the CDR3 is TGTGCCAGTAGCCCTGACCTAGAAGGAGATACGCAGTATTTT.

The gene calls are TRBV27 and TRBJ1-5, with D uncertain. Trimming cost V 6 bases and J 2 bases, with 5 bases left between them. The CDR3 is made up of 12 amino acids. CDR1 and CDR2 (germline): MNHEY, SMNVEV (reference sequence). CDR3 in amino acids: CASRTGNQPQHF. In DNA, the CDR3 is TGTGCCAGCAGAACTGGCAATCAGCCCCAGCATTTT.

With regard to this clone: One end of the junction varies from germline; a read error may be responsible. The gene calls are TRBV7-7 and TRBJ2-1; 8 bases are a match to TRBD2. Germline V CDR1 and CDR2: SSHAT, FNYEAQ (reference sequence). The CDR3 length is 15 residues. The CDR3 here is CASSLGAGAYNEQFF. In DNA form, the CDR3 reads TGTGCTAGCAGCTTGGGAGCGGGGGCATACAATGAGCAGTTCTTC.